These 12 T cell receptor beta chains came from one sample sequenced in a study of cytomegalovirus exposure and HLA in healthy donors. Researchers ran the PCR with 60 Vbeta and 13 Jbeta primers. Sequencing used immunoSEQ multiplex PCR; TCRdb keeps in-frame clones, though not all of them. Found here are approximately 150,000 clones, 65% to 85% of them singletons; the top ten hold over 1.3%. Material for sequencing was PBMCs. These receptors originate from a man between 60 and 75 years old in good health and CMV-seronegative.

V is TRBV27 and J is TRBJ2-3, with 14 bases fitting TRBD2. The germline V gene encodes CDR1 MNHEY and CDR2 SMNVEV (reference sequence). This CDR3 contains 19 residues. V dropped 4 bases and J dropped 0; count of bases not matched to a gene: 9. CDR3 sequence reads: CASSSPGTSGGESTDTQYF. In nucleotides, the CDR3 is TGTGCCAGCAGTTCCCCTGGGACTAGCGGGGGTGAAAGCACAGATACGCAGTATTTT.

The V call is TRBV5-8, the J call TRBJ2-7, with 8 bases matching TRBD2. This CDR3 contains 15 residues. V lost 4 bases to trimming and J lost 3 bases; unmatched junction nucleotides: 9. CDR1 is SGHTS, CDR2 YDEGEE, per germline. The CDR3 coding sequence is TGTGCCAGCAGCCCCCCCGGGGGGGGCCTCTACGAGCAGTACTTC. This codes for CASSPPGGGLYEQYF.

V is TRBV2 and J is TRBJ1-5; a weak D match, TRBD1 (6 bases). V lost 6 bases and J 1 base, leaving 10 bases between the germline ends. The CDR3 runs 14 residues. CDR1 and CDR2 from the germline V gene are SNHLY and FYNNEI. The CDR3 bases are TGTGCCAGCAGGGGGGGGACAAGCAATCAGCCCCAGCATTTT. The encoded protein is CASRGGTSNQPQHF.

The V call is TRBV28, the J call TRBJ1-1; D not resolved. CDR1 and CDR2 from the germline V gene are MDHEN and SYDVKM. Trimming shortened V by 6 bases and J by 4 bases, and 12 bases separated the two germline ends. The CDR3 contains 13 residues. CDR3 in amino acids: CASRPGGITEAFF. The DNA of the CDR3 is TGTGCCAGCAGACCCGGAGGTATCACTGAAGCTTTCTTT.

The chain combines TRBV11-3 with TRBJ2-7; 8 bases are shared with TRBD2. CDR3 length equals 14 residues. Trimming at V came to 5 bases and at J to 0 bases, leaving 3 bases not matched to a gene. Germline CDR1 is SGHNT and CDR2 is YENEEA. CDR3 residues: CASSPGGNSYEQYF. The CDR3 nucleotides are TGTGCCAGCAGCCCGGGGGGGAACTCCTACGAGCAGTACTTC.

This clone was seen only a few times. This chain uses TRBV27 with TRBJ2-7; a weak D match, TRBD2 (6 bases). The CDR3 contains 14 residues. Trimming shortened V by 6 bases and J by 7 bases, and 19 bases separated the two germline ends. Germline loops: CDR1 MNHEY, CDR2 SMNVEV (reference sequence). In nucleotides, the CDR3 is TGTGCCAGCAGCCCGGACTATCGGGCGCGTGAGCAGTACTTC. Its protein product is CASSPDYRAREQYF.

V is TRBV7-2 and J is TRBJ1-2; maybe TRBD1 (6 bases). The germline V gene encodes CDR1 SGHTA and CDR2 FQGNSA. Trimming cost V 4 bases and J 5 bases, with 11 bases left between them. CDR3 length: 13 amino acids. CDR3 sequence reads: CASSSDRGYGYTF. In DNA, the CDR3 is TGTGCCAGCAGCTCGGACAGAGGATATGGCTACACCTTC.

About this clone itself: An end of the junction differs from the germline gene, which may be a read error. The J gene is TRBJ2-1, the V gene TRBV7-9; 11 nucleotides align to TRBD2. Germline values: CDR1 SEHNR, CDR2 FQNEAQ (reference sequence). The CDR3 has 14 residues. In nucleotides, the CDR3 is TGTTCCAGCAGCCTGGGACTAGCGGTGGATGAGCAGTTCTTC. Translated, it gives CSSSLGLAVDEQFF.

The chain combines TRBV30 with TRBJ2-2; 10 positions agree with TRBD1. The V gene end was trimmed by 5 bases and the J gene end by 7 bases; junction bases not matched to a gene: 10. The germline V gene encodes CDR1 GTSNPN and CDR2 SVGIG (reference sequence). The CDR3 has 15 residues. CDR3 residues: CAWAAGTGVVGELFF. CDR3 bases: TGTGCCTGGGCGGCCGGGACAGGGGTTGTCGGGGAGCTGTTTTTT.

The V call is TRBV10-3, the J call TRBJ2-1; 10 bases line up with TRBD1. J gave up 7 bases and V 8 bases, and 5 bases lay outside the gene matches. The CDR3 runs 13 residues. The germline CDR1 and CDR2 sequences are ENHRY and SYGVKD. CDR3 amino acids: CAILPGQGNEQFF. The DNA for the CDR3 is TGTGCCATCCTCCCGGGACAGGGGAATGAGCAGTTCTTC.

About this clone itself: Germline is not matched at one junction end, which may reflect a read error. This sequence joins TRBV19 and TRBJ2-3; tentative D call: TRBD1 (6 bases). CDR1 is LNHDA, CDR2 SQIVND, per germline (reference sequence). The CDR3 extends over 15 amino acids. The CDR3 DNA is TGTTCCAGTCAAAAGACAGGAGCTCGCACAGATACGCAGTATTTT. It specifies CSSQKTGARTDTQYF.

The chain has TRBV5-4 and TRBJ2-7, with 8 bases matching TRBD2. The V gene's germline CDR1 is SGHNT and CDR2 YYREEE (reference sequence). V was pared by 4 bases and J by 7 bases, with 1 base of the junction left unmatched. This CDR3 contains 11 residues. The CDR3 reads CASSRGGEQYF. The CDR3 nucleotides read TGTGCCAGCAGCCGGGGGGGGGAGCAGTACTTC.